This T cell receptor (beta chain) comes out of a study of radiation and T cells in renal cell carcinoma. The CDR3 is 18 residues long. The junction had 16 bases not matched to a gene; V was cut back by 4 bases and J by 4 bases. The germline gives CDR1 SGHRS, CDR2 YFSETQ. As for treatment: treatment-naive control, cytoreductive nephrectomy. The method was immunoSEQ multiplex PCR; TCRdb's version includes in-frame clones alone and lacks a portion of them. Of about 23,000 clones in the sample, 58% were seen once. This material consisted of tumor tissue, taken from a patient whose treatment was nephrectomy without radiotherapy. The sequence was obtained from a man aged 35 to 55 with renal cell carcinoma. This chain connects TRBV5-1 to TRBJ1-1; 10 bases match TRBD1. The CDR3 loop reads CASSQNPGGGQGTTEAFF. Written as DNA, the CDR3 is TGCGCCAGCAGCCAAAACCCCGGGGGGGGACAGGGGACCACTGAAGCTTTCTTT.